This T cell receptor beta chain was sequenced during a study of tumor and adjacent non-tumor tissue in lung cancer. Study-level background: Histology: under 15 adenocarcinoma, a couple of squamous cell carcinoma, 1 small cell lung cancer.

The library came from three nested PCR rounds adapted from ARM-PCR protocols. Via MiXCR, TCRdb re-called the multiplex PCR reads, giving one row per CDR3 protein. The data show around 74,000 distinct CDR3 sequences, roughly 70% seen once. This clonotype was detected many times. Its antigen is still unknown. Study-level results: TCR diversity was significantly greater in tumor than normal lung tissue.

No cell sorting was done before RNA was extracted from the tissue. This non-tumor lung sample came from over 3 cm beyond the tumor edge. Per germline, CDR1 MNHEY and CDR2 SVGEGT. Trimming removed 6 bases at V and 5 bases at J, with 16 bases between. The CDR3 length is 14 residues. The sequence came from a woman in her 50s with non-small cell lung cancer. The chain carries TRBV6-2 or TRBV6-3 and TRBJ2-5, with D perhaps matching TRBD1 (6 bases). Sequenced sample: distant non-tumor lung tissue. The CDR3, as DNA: TGTGCCAGCAGAAGCACAGGGACCCTCGAGACCCAGTACTTC. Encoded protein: CASRSTGTLETQYF.